A single T cell receptor (beta chain) is shown here with its context. TCRdb's copy holds only in-frame clones and misses some; the assay was immunoSEQ multiplex PCR. Of roughly 80,000 clones in the sample, around nine tenths are singletons; the top ten hold roughly 4.8%. The data were obtained in a study of T cell responses to AZD1222 COVID-19 vaccine. This receptor was identified in an adult in good health. The material was peripheral blood, obtained on day 0 of MenACWY control vaccination.

In DNA, the CDR3 is TGCGCCAGCAGTGAATCAGGATGGGAGACCCAGTACTTC. Translating gives CASSESGWETQYF. The rearrangement links TRBV10-1 to TRBJ2-5; no firm D call. CDR3 length equals 13 residues. V was cut by 3 bases and J by 5 bases, with 10 bases left in between. Per the germline V gene, CDR1 is WNHNN and CDR2 is SYGVQD (reference sequence).